The next 8 T cell receptor beta chains were all read from a single sample in a study of T cell responses to AZD1222 COVID-19 vaccine. Using immunoSEQ multiplex PCR, the repertoire was profiled, and TCRdb retains in-frame clones only, with some absent. The sample contains more than 100,000 clones, 89% of which appear only once. The sequencing used peripheral blood, collected on day 0 of AZD1222 vaccination. The source of these receptors is an adult in good health.

The CDR3 reads CASSSAGTNYGYTF. CDR3 in DNA: TGTGCCAGCAGTTCGGCGGGGACTAACTATGGCTACACCTTC. This sequence joins TRBV27 and TRBJ1-2; no firm D call. The CDR3 is 14 amino acids. CDR1 MNHEY and CDR2 SMNVEV come from the germline V gene (reference sequence). The V end was cut by 4 bases, the J end by 0 bases, with 9 bases between.

The count of this clone is one. The CDR3 sequence is CAWRPAGNLFGYTF. In DNA form, the CDR3 reads TGTGCCTGGAGGCCCGCGGGCAACCTCTTTGGCTACACCTTC. This chain connects TRBV30 to TRBJ1-2; unclear D gene. Germline V gives CDR1 GTSNPN, CDR2 SVGIG (reference sequence). There are 14 residues in the CDR3. Trimming took off 3 bases at V and 7 bases at J, with 18 bases between the two ends.

The chain is built from TRBV10-3 and TRBJ2-7, with D maybe TRBD2 (6 bases). Trimming took off 9 bases at V and 0 bases at J, with 12 bases between the two ends. Germline loops: CDR1 ENHRY, CDR2 SYGVKD. CDR3 length equals 13 residues. DNA of the CDR3: TGTGCCATTCGGGACTCCACCTCCTACGAGCAGTACTTC. Protein: CAIRDSTSYEQYF.

The rearrangement links TRBV12-5 to TRBJ2-4; 13 positions agree with TRBD2. V gave up 2 bases and J gave up 3 bases; unmatched junction bases: 4. CDR3 length: 17 amino acids. Germline-derived CDR1 and CDR2 are LGHNT and FRNRAP. In DNA, the CDR3 is TGTGCTAGTGGTTTGTCTACTAGCGGGAGGGTCAAAAACATTCAGTACTTC. It is translated as CASGLSTSGRVKNIQYF.

V is TRBV5-1 and J is TRBJ1-3, with D uncertain. The CDR3 runs 16 residues. The germline gives CDR1 SGHRS, CDR2 YFSETQ. Trimming removed 0 bases from V and 3 bases from J, with 13 bases in between. CDR3: CASSLGVPGSGNTIYF. In DNA form, the CDR3 reads TGCGCCAGCAGCTTGGGGGTCCCCGGCAGTGGAAACACCATATATTTT.

The chain couples TRBV6-5 to TRBJ1-2; maybe TRBD1 (5 bases). This CDR3 region has 11 residues. The V gene lost 8 bases and the J gene lost 10 bases, with 14 bases spanning the gap. Looked up from germline, CDR1 is MNHEY and CDR2 is SVGAGI. CDR3 protein: CASFELGDYTF. CDR3 DNA sequence: TGTGCCAGCTTCGAGTTGGGGGACTACACCTTC.

This sequence joins TRBV5-1 and TRBJ2-7, with TRBD1 matching 7 bases. The CDR3 sequence is 15 residues long. Per the germline V gene, CDR1 is SGHRS and CDR2 is YFSETQ. The V gene end was trimmed by 3 bases and the J gene end by 4 bases; junction bases not matched to a gene: 10. This chain's CDR3 is CASSSQTGFVYEQYF. CDR3 bases: TGCGCCAGCAGCTCCCAGACAGGGTTTGTTTACGAGCAGTACTTC.

This clone came up a few times. This chain joins TRBV3-1 (or the pseudogene TRBV3-2) and TRBJ2-2, with D possibly TRBD1 on 6 matching bases. Trimming took off 4 bases at V and 6 bases at J, with 12 bases between the two ends. The germline V gene encodes CDR1 LGHDT and CDR2 YNNKEL (reference sequence). This CDR3 region has 14 residues. CDR3 sequence: CASSLQGYAGELFF. The CDR3 nucleotides are TGTGCCAGCAGCCTTCAGGGGTACGCCGGGGAGCTGTTTTTT.